This TCR beta chain stems from a study of early stage breast cancer tumors. Study at large: Each sample averaged approximately 10-fold read coverage.

Using immunoSEQ multiplex PCR, the repertoire was profiled, and TCRdb retains in-frame clones only, with some absent. In the table there are 5,000 to 7,500 clones, over 60% of which are singletons. Germline lookup yields CDR1 SGHTA and CDR2 FQGTGA. This CDR3 is 15 amino acids long. Trimming took 3 bases from V and 0 from J; bases not matched to a gene: 3. This sequence joins TRBV7-3 and TRBJ2-3; TRBD1 matches 7 bases. Sequenced material: normal breast tissue next to the tumor. The TCR comes from a person aged 45-60 years with breast cancer. The chain's CDR3 is CASSFLGQSTDTQYF. The CDR3 DNA reads TGTGCCAGCAGCTTTCTGGGACAGAGCACAGATACGCAGTATTTT. The whole variable domain, filled in from reference TRBV7-3 and TRBJ2-3, reads GAGVSQTPSNKVTEKGKYVELRCDPISGHTALYWYRQSLGQGPEFLIYFQGTGAADDSGLPNDRFFAVRPEGSVSTLKIQRTERGDSAVYLCASSFLGQSTDTQYFGPGTRLTVL.